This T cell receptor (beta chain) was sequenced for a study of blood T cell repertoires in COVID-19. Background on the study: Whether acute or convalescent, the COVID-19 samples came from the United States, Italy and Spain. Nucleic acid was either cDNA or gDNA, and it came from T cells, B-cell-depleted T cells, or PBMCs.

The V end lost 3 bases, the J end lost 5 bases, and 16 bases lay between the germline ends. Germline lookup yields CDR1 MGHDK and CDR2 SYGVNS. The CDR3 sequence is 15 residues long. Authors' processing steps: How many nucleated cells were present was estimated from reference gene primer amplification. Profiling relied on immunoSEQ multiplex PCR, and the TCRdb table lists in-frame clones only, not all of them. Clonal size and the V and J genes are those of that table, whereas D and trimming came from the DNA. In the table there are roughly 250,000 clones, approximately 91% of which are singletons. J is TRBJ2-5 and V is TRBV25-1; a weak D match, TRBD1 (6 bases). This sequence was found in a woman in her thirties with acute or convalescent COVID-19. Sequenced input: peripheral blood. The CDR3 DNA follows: TGTGCCAGCAGTGAGGGGACACATAAATGGGAGACCCAGTACTTC. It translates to CASSEGTHKWETQYF.